This is a list of T cell receptor beta chains from one sample in a study of blood T cells in healthy people across ages. One entry per CDR3 protein results from TCRdb running MiXCR on the 5' RACE reads. The sample yields about 1.6 million distinct CDR3 sequences, around 35% seen once. Sequencing used blood. These receptors were obtained from a woman in her 30s in good health. Both conserved end residues are part of each CDR3. D genes are given only for firm matches. Part of the rows lack a size; the others show once, few, many or a class for expanded clones.

j_gene	abundance	d_gene	v_gene	CDR3aa	CDR3nt
TRBJ2-3	NA	NA	TRBV7-2	CASSFIAIFPSADTQYF	TGTGCCAGCAGCTTTATCGCGATCTTCCCTAGCGCAGATACGCAGTATTTT
TRBJ1-2	few	NA	TRBV25-1	CARMGEYYGYTF	TGTGCCAGGATGGGGGAATACTATGGCTACACCTTC
TRBJ2-7	NA	TRBD1	TRBV3-1	CASTGQGRYEQYF	TGTGCCAGCACCGGACAGGGCCGTTACGAGCAGTACTTC
TRBJ2-1	NA	TRBD1	TRBV27	CASRTGRNNEQFF	TGTGCCAGCCGGACAGGGCGGAACAATGAGCAGTTCTTC
TRBJ2-7	NA	TRBD1	TRBV7-8	CASSLVGQGSVIEQYF	TGTGCCAGCAGCTTAGTGGGACAGGGTTCGGTAATCGAGCAGTACTTC
TRBJ1-2	NA	NA	TRBV15	CATSRDIGAYGYTF	TGTGCCACCAGCAGAGATATTGGCGCCTATGGCTACACCTTC
TRBJ1-2	NA	TRBD1	TRBV4-1	CASSQDIGQARGYTF	TGCGCCAGCAGCCAAGATATCGGACAGGCCCGTGGCTACACCTTC
TRBJ2-5	few	TRBD2	TRBV11-2	CASSLAPAGGGETQYF	TGTGCCAGCAGCTTAGCGCCAGCGGGAGGTGGAGAGACCCAGTACTTC
TRBJ2-2	NA	TRBD2	TRBV12-3/TRBV12-4	CASSRGTSGRLTGELFF	TGTGCCAGCAGCCGGGGGACTAGCGGGAGGTTAACCGGGGAGCTGTTTTTT
TRBJ1-5	NA	NA	TRBV15	CATSRDWSGFGQPQHF	TGTGCCACCAGCAGAGATTGGTCAGGGTTTGGTCAGCCCCAGCATTTT
TRBJ2-7	NA	TRBD2	TRBV6-6	CASSYSRASGDYNEQYF	TGTGCCAGCAGTTACTCGAGGGCTAGCGGGGACTACAATGAGCAGTACTTC
TRBJ2-3	NA	TRBD2	TRBV20-1	CSALLAGTKVDTQYF	TGCAGTGCCCTACTCGCCGGGACTAAAGTAGATACGCAGTATTTT
TRBJ2-5	many	NA	TRBV7-9	CASSGRGTQYF	TGTGCCAGCAGCGGGCGAGGGACCCAGTACTTC
TRBJ2-7	NA	TRBD1	TRBV28	CASSTQTGTGGIYEQYF	TGTGCCAGCAGTACCCAGACCGGGACAGGGGGTATATACGAGCAGTACTTC
TRBJ1-1	many	NA	TRBV9	CASSVEGRATEAFF	TGTGCCAGCAGCGTAGAGGGGAGAGCCACTGAAGCTTTCTTT
TRBJ2-3	NA	NA	TRBV6-5	CASSYSYGTSTDTQYF	TGTGCCAGCAGTTACTCATACGGGACTAGCACAGATACGCAGTATTTT
TRBJ2-1	few	NA	TRBV7-9	CASAPLPNEQFF	TGTGCCAGCGCCCCGTTGCCTAATGAGCAGTTCTTC
TRBJ2-1	NA	TRBD1	TRBV19	CASSPPGTGLYNEQFF	TGTGCCAGTAGCCCCCCCGGGACAGGCCTCTACAATGAGCAGTTCTTC
TRBJ1-1	few	TRBD1	TRBV4-1	CASSPQWVGQGCFF	TGCGCCAGCAGCCCCCAATGGGTCGGACAGGGCTGTTTCTTT
TRBJ2-1	once	TRBD2	TRBV6-6	CASTGLAGSSYNEQFF	TGTGCCAGCACCGGACTAGCGGGTAGCTCCTACAATGAGCAGTTCTTC
TRBJ1-2	NA	TRBD1	TRBV9	CASSVAGGNDGYTF	TGTGCCAGCAGCGTAGCAGGGGGCAACGATGGCTACACCTTC
TRBJ2-1	NA	TRBD2	TRBV9	CASSRRLAGVSYNEQFF	TGTGCCAGCAGTCGACGACTAGCGGGAGTGTCCTACAATGAGCAGTTCTTC
TRBJ2-1	few	NA	TRBV28	CASSFLGTEQFF	TGTGCCAGCAGTTTCCTGGGGACTGAGCAGTTCTTC
TRBJ1-6	NA	TRBD1	TRBV6-9	CASSGAPPGQGGKSPLHF	TGTGCCAGCAGTGGAGCCCCTCCCGGACAGGGAGGGAAGTCACCCCTCCACTTT
TRBJ2-5	NA	NA	TRBV10-2	CASHEVRTQETQYF	TGCGCCAGCCATGAGGTGCGGACTCAAGAGACCCAGTACTTC
TRBJ2-2	few	NA	TRBV4-1	CASSPHPGVETGELFF	TGCGCCAGCAGCCCCCACCCAGGGGTCGAGACCGGGGAGCTGTTTTTT
TRBJ2-3	NA	NA	TRBV29-1	CSAAPDPTDTQYF	TGCAGCGCCGCCCCCGACCCGACAGATACGCAGTATTTT
TRBJ2-5	few	NA	TRBV7-9	CASSPSTGIPFETQYF	TGTGCCAGCAGCCCTAGCACCGGGATACCCTTTGAGACCCAGTACTTC
TRBJ1-1	NA	NA	TRBV13	CASSLALNGNTEAFF	TGTGCCAGCAGCTTGGCCTTAAATGGGAACACTGAAGCTTTCTTT
TRBJ2-6	few	TRBD2	TRBV5-1	CASSSTSGTSGANVLTF	TGCGCCAGCAGCTCAACCAGCGGGACTTCTGGGGCCAACGTCCTGACTTTC
TRBJ2-7	NA	NA	TRBV5-1	CASRRTTQWDYEQYF	TGCGCCAGCAGACGAACTACCCAATGGGACTACGAGCAGTACTTC
TRBJ2-7	NA	NA	TRBV27	CASSLTEALYEQYF	TGTGCCAGCAGTTTAACAGAGGCCCTCTACGAGCAGTACTTC
TRBJ2-3	NA	NA	TRBV2	CARGVQGDTQYF	TGTGCCCGCGGGGTACAAGGAGATACGCAGTATTTT
TRBJ2-5	NA	TRBD1	TRBV12-3/TRBV12-4	CASSFLGQGAGGQYF	TGCGCCAGCAGTTTTTTGGGACAGGGGGCCGGGGGGCAGTACTTC
TRBJ2-5	NA	TRBD2	TRBV9	CASSEPRTSGGSPPETQYF	TGTGCCAGCAGCGAGCCCCGGACTAGCGGGGGGTCCCCCCCTGAGACCCAGTACTTC
TRBJ2-3	many	TRBD2	TRBV5-1	CASSSTSGSIDTQYF	TGCGCCAGCAGCAGTACTAGCGGGAGTATAGATACGCAGTATTTT
TRBJ1-2	NA	NA	TRBV15	CATSRGRDVNYGYTF	TGTGCCACCAGCAGGGGCAGGGATGTAAACTATGGCTACACCTTC
TRBJ2-1	NA	TRBD2	TRBV4-2	CASSQRLANYNEQFF	TGTGCCAGCAGCCAACGACTAGCGAACTACAATGAGCAGTTCTTC
TRBJ2-7	NA	NA	TRBV6-1	CASTQLGDYEQYF	TGTGCCAGCACACAGTTGGGTGACTACGAGCAGTACTTC
TRBJ2-7	NA	TRBD2	TRBV7-9	CASSAGLPTYEQYF	TGTGCCAGCAGCGCGGGACTACCGACCTACGAGCAGTACTTC
TRBJ2-3	NA	NA	TRBV2	CASSESYRRTDTQYF	TGTGCCAGCAGTGAATCGTACAGACGCACAGATACGCAGTATTTT
TRBJ2-7	NA	NA	TRBV7-3	CASSRGTLLNYEQYF	TGTGCCAGCAGTAGAGGGACCCTCCTGAACTACGAGCAGTACTTC
TRBJ1-4	NA	NA	TRBV20-1	CSAKLTTNEKLFF	TGCAGTGCTAAATTAACAACTAATGAAAAACTGTTTTTT
TRBJ2-5	NA	TRBD1	TRBV5-5	CASSLEDRVWNEQYF	TGTGCCAGCAGCTTGGAAGACAGGGTATGGAATGAGCAGTACTTC